The present T cell receptor (beta chain) was sequenced within a study of blood T cell repertoires in COVID-19. Per the authors' pipeline: Researchers report that nucleated cell counts were estimated from reference gene primer amplification. The method was immunoSEQ multiplex PCR; TCRdb's version includes in-frame clones alone and lacks a portion of them. The D gene and trimming were derived from the DNA, and the V and J assignments and clone size from that table. The data hold around 190,000 clones, with 80% to 90% observed a single time. Germline CDR1 is SNHLY and CDR2 is FYNNEI. This CDR3 is built from 13 residues. V was pared by 7 bases and J by 7 bases, with 11 bases between.

Sequenced: PBMCs or T cells enriched from blood (not recorded which). This rearrangement joins TRBV2 to TRBJ1-6, with D perhaps TRBD1 (5 bases). The sequence derives from a man aged 35-49 years who had recovered from COVID-19. The CDR3 reads CASTRQQNSPLHF. CDR3 nucleotide sequence: TGTGCCAGCACGAGACAGCAAAATTCACCCCTCCACTTT.